Listed below are T cell receptor beta chains from one sample, sequenced in a study of cytomegalovirus exposure and HLA in healthy donors. Measured with immunoSEQ multiplex PCR; TCRdb has only the in-frame clones, and not every one. The data contain roughly 200,000 clones, almost 70% of them singletons. The sequencing sample was made of PBMCs. Receptors originate from a man aged 40-55 years in good health and CMV-seropositive. The conserved cysteine and the conserved F or W are not part of the CDR3 here. A D gene is named only where the DNA matches it firmly.

cdr3_length d_call v_call cdr3_aa
14 TRBD2 TRBV4-2 ASSQVLRGDYNEQF
17 . TRBV4-3 ASSQDRSVGLGGFDTQY
10 . TRBV10-3 AIQTDSYEQY
14 . TRBV11-2 ASSLEGPGGTYEQY
12 . TRBV6-6 ASIIPGVNTEAF
13 . TRBV15 ATSRGQASSYEQY
11 . TRBV7-9 SSSVEAPETQY
12 . TRBV28 ASSFASGAYEQY
10 . TRBV10-3 AMRDLNTEAF
12 . TRBV7-8 ASSSEHSNQPQH
13 . TRBV4-1 ASSQVPGVTDTQY
15 TRBD1 TRBV19 ASRITGQGRGNTEAF
15 TRBD2 TRBV4-3 ASSPQKGAGGLHEQY
11 . TRBV28 ASSPQGLQPQH
12 TRBD1 TRBV27 ASSPRQGAIGYT
12 TRBD1 TRBV5-4 ASSFDRGDDGYT
16 . TRBV7-9 ASSLASLLGRGANVLT
11 . TRBV6-6 ASSYSDLGVAF
16 TRBD1 TRBV7-8 ASSLVILPGQGAHEQY
11 . TRBV4-1 ASSQERGYEQY
10 . TRBV29-1 SVTQVTDTQY
11 . TRBV5-4 ASSHDTLYEQY
13 TRBD2 TRBV4-1 ASSPTSGGADEQF
12 TRBD2 TRBV5-1 ASLGRDYVYEQY
12 . TRBV6-4 ATARDSQGDEQF
14 . TRBV6-5 ASSYSSGGGKTEQF
9 . TRBV25-1 ASRGPAEAF
15 . TRBV9 ASSGRTGGIGNTEAF
12 TRBD1 TRBV27 ASSLGGTGGEQY
13 . TRBV19 ASSWSLEDNQPQH
13 TRBD1 TRBV5-5 ASSMRGQGNYGYT
16 . TRBV23-1 ASSHLPPRQEESYEQY
13 . TRBV28 ASSLAGRGNQPQH
11 . TRBV5-8 ASSPYNNSPLH
12 . TRBV5-1 ASSNPSSYNEQF
12 . TRBV2 ASSEGNRVETQY
10 . TRBV6-5 ASKRTGNEQY
9 . TRBV6-5 ASSYPETQY
14 TRBD2 TRBV9 ASSVGWTSGYNEQF
13 . TRBV9 ASSPSGHPQETQY
14 . TRBV19 ASTKDGTSSGNTIY
9 . TRBV19 ASTRGYGYT
15 TRBD2 TRBV7-9 SGWTSGGTWDTGELF
17 TRBD1 TRBV4-3 ASSQSGGAGSSYNSPLH
11 . TRBV6-1 ASSEVYPPEQF
15 TRBD2 TRBV4-3 ASSQGLAGGFADTQY